This TCR beta chain was recorded in a study of sequential checkpoint blockade in melanoma. Indicated treatment: randomized to nivolumab then ipilimumab (arm A) or the reverse (arm B). No patient had prior DNA-damaging chemotherapy. Assay: immunoSEQ multiplex PCR; the TCRdb copy retains only in-frame clones and omits some. Among about 18,000 clones, about two thirds were seen once, and the ten largest hold 15% to 20%. This clone is a singleton in its sample. The CDR3 contains 16 residues. CDR1 and CDR2 (germline): SGHDT, YYEEEE. V trimming: 0 bases; J trimming: 1 base; junction bases outside the gene matches: 3.

The receptor's source is a human donor with melanoma. The material was CD8+ T cells sorted from blood (inferred from file names), obtained from a patient given nivolumab and ipilimumab in sequence. This chain joins TRBV5-6 and TRBJ2-3; 9 nucleotides agree with TRBD1. In DNA form, the CDR3 reads TGTGCCAGCAGCTTGGGGACAGGGGTTCGCACAGATACGCAGTATTTT. Its protein product is CASSLGTGVRTDTQYF. Full variable domain (remainder filled in from reference TRBV5-6 and TRBJ2-3): DAGVTQSPTHLIKTRGQQVTLRCSPKSGHDTVSWYQQALGQGPQFIFQYYEEEERQRGNFPDRFSGHQFPNYSSELNVNALLLGDSALYLCASSLGTGVRTDTQYFGPGTRLTVL.